This entry is about one T cell receptor (beta chain). The sample belongs to a study of blood T cell repertoires in COVID-19. V was pared by 7 bases and J by 11 bases, with 12 bases between. CDR1 and CDR2 from the germline V gene are LNHDA and SQIVND (reference sequence). The CDR3 has 11 residues. Here immunoSEQ multiplex PCR was the method, and the copy in TCRdb shows in-frame clones only, minus some. The table shows under 200,000 clones, with nearly 90% occurring only once. The clonotype comes from a man in his sixties with active or convalescent COVID-19. The sample consisted of peripheral blood. The V and J genes are TRBV19 and TRBJ1-5, with no clear D. The CDR3 sequence: CASTLGPSQHF. The CDR3 coding sequence is TGTGCCAGTACCCTGGGCCCATCCCAGCATTTT.